The present T cell receptor beta chain was sequenced within a study of regulatory T cells in long-lasting Graves disease. There are many counts of this clonotype. The V end was cut by 4 bases, the J end by 4 bases, with 18 bases between. This CDR3 has 15 amino acids. CDR1 is SGHRS, CDR2 YFSETQ, per germline. The time point: newly diagnosed GD, antithyroid drugs for less than 3 months. The authors made the TCR library using RNA they extracted from PBMCs. Library construction for TCR beta used iRepertoire HTBI primers and Arm-PCR of CDR3 regions. TCRdb analysed the multiplex PCR reads with MiXCR anew, one entry per CDR3 protein. The sample yields approximately 560,000 distinct CDR3 sequences, around 15% seen once. Another study also made use of these data, one on T cells in Graves' hyperthyroidism and ophthalmopathy.

This chain links TRBV5-1 with TRBJ2-7, with D perhaps TRBD1 (5 bases). The input for sequencing was peripheral blood mononuclear cells (PBMCs), taken at new diagnosis, from a patient treated with antithyroid drugs. This receptor was obtained from a man aged 18 to 30 with Graves disease. CDR3 loop: CASSLDQQVTYEQYF. Written as DNA, the CDR3 is TGCGCCAGCAGCCTCGACCAACAGGTTACGTACGAGCAGTACTTC.